Described below is a single TCR beta chain sequence and its context. The antigen remains unidentified. The CDR3 is 14 residues long. Germline values: CDR1 SGHRS, CDR2 YFSETQ. Between the trimmed V and J ends, which lost 0 bases and 8 bases, there was a span of 12 bases. TCRdb's table, derived via immunoSEQ multiplex PCR, lists solely in-frame clones and lacks some. Of approximately 4,900 clones listed, 80% to 85% are singletons. This entry comes from a study of T cells in lung cancer brain metastases. Regarding the study as a whole: Brain metastases had fewer unique productive clones than primaries (median 1540 versus 4551). Few clones were shared between paired lesions (mean Morisita around 0.23); most were lesion-specific.

The V gene is TRBV5-1, the J gene TRBJ2-1, with no clear D. The sequence was obtained from a woman aged 50 to 65 with non-small cell lung cancer. Sequencing was performed on tumor tissue from the primary lung tumor. In nucleotides, the CDR3 is TGCGCCAGCAGCTTGGTAGAGCTAGAGCATGAGCAGTTCTTC. This gives the protein CASSLVELEHEQFF.